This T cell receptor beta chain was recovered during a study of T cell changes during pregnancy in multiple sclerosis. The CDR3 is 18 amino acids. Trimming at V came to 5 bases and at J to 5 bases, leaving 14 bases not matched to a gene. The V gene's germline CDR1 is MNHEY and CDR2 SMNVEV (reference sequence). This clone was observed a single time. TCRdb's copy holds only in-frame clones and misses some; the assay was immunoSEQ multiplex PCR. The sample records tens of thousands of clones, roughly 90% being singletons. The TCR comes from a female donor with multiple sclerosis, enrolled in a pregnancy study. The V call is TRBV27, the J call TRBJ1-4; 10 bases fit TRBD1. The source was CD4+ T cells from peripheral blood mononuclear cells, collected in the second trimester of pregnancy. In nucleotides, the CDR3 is TGTGCCAGCAGTCTCCAGATACGACCGGGACAGGGGAATGAAAAACTGTTTTTT. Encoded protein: CASSLQIRPGQGNEKLFF.